The 30 T cell receptor beta chains in this list originate from one sample, sequenced in a study of Graves' ophthalmopathy and Graves' hyperthyroidism. RNA transcripts provided the template for amplifying TCR beta CDR3 regions. A first-round RT-PCR used HTBI primers, followed by a second-round multiplex PCR. TCRdb reanalysed the multiplex PCR reads using MiXCR and keeps one entry per CDR3 protein. The sample shows fewer than 350,000 distinct CDR3 sequences, about 17% of them seen only once. The material sequenced was peripheral blood. The receptors come from an adult man with Graves' ophthalmopathy.

This clonotype was counted at least ten times. The V gene is TRBV29-1, the J gene TRBJ1-5; D is unresolved. Trimming removed 4 bases from V and 9 bases from J, with 13 bases in between. Looked up from germline, CDR1 is SQVTM and CDR2 is ANQGSEA. CDR3 length equals 12 residues. Here the CDR3 DNA reads TGCAGCGTTGGTTCATCGGAGGGGCCCCAGCATTTT. This encodes CSVGSSEGPQHF.

Points on this clonotype: A much larger clonotype is one base distant, so this may be a read error. The genes are TRBV4-1 and TRBJ1-5, with 7 positions matching TRBD1. Germline-derived CDR1 and CDR2 are MGHRA and YSYEKL. J gave up 3 bases and V 2 bases, and 7 bases lay outside the gene matches. This CDR3 region has 16 residues. CDR3 DNA: TGCGCCAGCAGCCAACGGCAGGGGGTAAACAATCAGCCCCAGCATTTT. This codes for CASSQRQGVNNQPQHF.

In its sample, this clonotype was seen many times. The chain has TRBV10-3 and TRBJ2-2; 12 bases match TRBD2. The V segment lost 5 bases and the J segment 4 bases; nucleotides outside the gene matches: 2. CDR3 length: 15 amino acids. From germline, CDR1 is ENHRY and CDR2 SYGVKD. The CDR3 region is CAISSSGRGTGELFF. The CDR3 nucleotides read TGTGCCATCAGTTCTAGCGGGAGGGGCACCGGGGAGCTGTTTTTT.

The rearrangement links TRBV6-2 or TRBV6-3 to TRBJ1-2; D is unclear. CDR3 length: 18 residues. CDR1 and CDR2 (germline): MNHEY, SVGEGT. V lost 1 base to trimming and J lost 3 bases, with 21 bases between them. CDR3 nucleotides: TGTGCCAGCAGTTACTGGAGTGGGAGACCGGGCCGGGACTATGGCTACACCTTC. This encodes CASSYWSGRPGRDYGYTF.

Ten or more counts support this clonotype. The V gene is TRBV7-9, the J gene TRBJ1-1; no firm D call. The V and J ends lost 1 base and 5 bases respectively, with 5 bases between them. The length of the CDR3 is 12 residues. CDR1 is SEHNR and CDR2 is FQNEAQ in the germline V gene (reference sequence). CDR3 amino acids: CASSLEETEAFF. The CDR3 nucleotides read TGTGCCAGCAGCTTAGAGGAAACTGAAGCTTTCTTT.

This clonotype was counted ten times or more. J is TRBJ2-7 and V is TRBV2; 10 bases agree with TRBD2. Per the germline V gene, CDR1 is SNHLY and CDR2 is FYNNEI. This CDR3 has 18 residues. V lost 3 bases, J lost 1 base, and 12 bases stayed unmatched. CDR3 region: CASSDRLAGGPRSYEQYF. DNA for the CDR3: TGTGCCAGCAGTGATAGATTAGCGGGAGGTCCCAGGTCCTACGAGCAGTACTTC.

There are many counts of this clonotype. The chain joins TRBV12-3 or TRBV12-4 to TRBJ1-3; 8 bases line up with TRBD1. The ends lost 5 bases at V and 2 bases at J; junction bases unmatched: 2. This CDR3 has 14 residues. In DNA, the CDR3 is TGTGCCAGCAGTCAGGGGGCGGCTGGAAACACCATATATTTT. Translation: CASSQGAAGNTIYF.

The sample holds a few counts of this clonotype. Possible read error: a much larger clone is one base away. This CDR3 is missing its conserved last phenylalanine or tryptophan, likely due to a read error. The DNA is omitted, as the CDR3 cannot be located on it reliably, and the CDR3 follows TCRdb's listing. J is TRBJ1-6 and V is TRBV6-5. The germline gives CDR1 MNHEY, CDR2 SVGAGI. The CDR3 length equals 17 residues, ends included. The CDR3: CASSYLTGSSYNSPPHS.

This clonotype was seen repeatedly, ten times or more. The chain is built from TRBV9 and TRBJ1-2, with TRBD1 identical over 8 bases. The junction had 14 bases not matched to a gene; V was cut back by 4 bases and J by 6 bases. Germline V lookup: CDR1 SGDLS, CDR2 YYNGEE. This CDR3 spans 16 amino acids. The CDR3 region has the DNA TGTGCCAGCAGCACCTCGACAGGGGACCTTGGGAATGGCTACACCTTC. Translation gives CASSTSTGDLGNGYTF.

Many counts were recorded for this clonotype. The chain uses TRBV2 and TRBJ1-2, with D possibly matching TRBD1 (6 bases). The CDR3 runs to 14 residues. V was shortened by 4 bases and J by 6 bases, with 15 bases between the two germline ends. Germline-derived CDR1 and CDR2 are SNHLY and FYNNEI. This chain's CDR3 is CASSVGGEGDGYTF. The CDR3 DNA sequence: TGTGCCAGCAGTGTGGGGGGCGAGGGAGATGGCTACACCTTC.

This clonotype has only one observation. J is TRBJ1-2 and V is TRBV6-1; no clear D. Germline CDR1 reads MNHNS; CDR2 reads SASEGT. This CDR3 is 11 amino acids long. V lost 8 bases and J lost 2, with 6 bases in between. The CDR3 coding sequence is TGTGCCAGCGGGCCAAACTATGGCTACACCTTC. Encoded protein: CASGPNYGYTF.

This clonotype was recorded many times. This chain joins TRBV5-1 and TRBJ1-1; D is possibly TRBD1 (5 bases). V was shortened by 4 bases and J by 1 base, with 14 bases between the two germline ends. This CDR3 has 15 residues. Germline CDR1 is SGHRS and CDR2 is YFSETQ. The CDR3 bases are TGCGCCAGCAGCGATGGCGGGACGGCGAACACTGAAGCTTTCTTT. As protein: CASSDGGTANTEAFF.

This clonotype came up many times. The CDR3 DNA follows: TGTGCCAGCAGTTATTATTCGGGGGGCAGAGGAACTGAAGCTTTCTTT. Its translation is CASSYYSGGRGTEAFF. V and J are TRBV6-2 or TRBV6-3 and TRBJ1-1; tentatively, D is TRBD1 (6 bases). Trimming removed 3 bases from V and 5 bases from J, with 19 bases in between. The CDR3 length is 16 residues. Germline loops: CDR1 MNHEY, CDR2 SVGEGT.

This clonotype was detected only a few times. The CDR3 sequence is CSADTGYSNQPQHF. The DNA for the CDR3 is TGCAGTGCTGATACTGGTTATAGCAATCAGCCCCAGCATTTT. The chain uses TRBV20-1 and TRBJ1-5; D is uncertain. This CDR3 spans 14 amino acids. The germline gives CDR1 DFQATT, CDR2 SNEGSKA (reference sequence). V was clipped by 5 bases and J by 0 bases, with 11 bases between them.

In this sample, this clonotype turned up many times. The chain couples TRBV6-1 to TRBJ2-5, with TRBD1 matching over 11 bases. Losses at the gene ends were 1 base for V and 7 bases for J; bases not matched to a gene: 2. In germline, CDR1 is MNHNS, CDR2 SASEGT. CDR3 size: 14 residues. The DNA for the CDR3 is TGTGCCAGCAGTGAAGGGACAGGGGGCGTGACCCAGTACTTC. The encoded protein is CASSEGTGGVTQYF.

This clonotype came up many times. The chain joins TRBV6-1 to TRBJ1-3, with unresolved D. The germline V gene encodes CDR1 MNHNS and CDR2 SASEGT. The CDR3 extends over 15 amino acids. The V gene lost 6 bases and the J gene lost 1 base, with 13 bases spanning the gap. CDR3 DNA: TGTGCCAGCAGCACGAATAGGGCGTCTGGAAACACCATATATTTT. This gives the protein CASSTNRASGNTIYF.

This clonotype was detected many times. The V call is TRBV28, the J call TRBJ1-1; D possibly corresponds to TRBD1 (5 bases). CDR1 is MDHEN and CDR2 is SYDVKM in the germline V gene. Deletions cut 2 bases from V and 0 bases from J, with 13 bases between. This CDR3 has 16 residues. This CDR3 is CASSLITGNMNTEAFF. CDR3 nucleotide sequence: TGTGCCAGCAGTTTAATAACAGGAAACATGAACACTGAAGCTTTCTTT.

This rearrangement joins TRBV12-3 or TRBV12-4 to TRBJ2-7; D remains ambiguous. The CDR3 extends over 12 amino acids. Trimming cost V 3 bases and J 3 bases, with 6 bases left between them. CDR3 region: CASSFLGYEQYF. The CDR3 DNA follows: TGTGCCAGCAGTTTCCTCGGCTACGAGCAGTACTTC.

This clonotype has ten or more counts. V and J are TRBV18 and TRBJ2-5, with D unresolved. The CDR3 is made up of 14 amino acids. The V and J ends lost 0 bases and 2 bases respectively, with 7 bases between them. Germline CDR1 is KGHSH and CDR2 is LQKENI. CDR3 bases: TGTGCCAGCTCACCACCGTCAGATCAAGAGACCCAGTACTTC. It codes for CASSPPSDQETQYF.

This clonotype was seen many times. The gene calls are TRBV7-6 and TRBJ2-5, with unresolved D. Germline CDR1 SGHVS, CDR2 FNYEAQ. The CDR3 consists of 11 residues. V was clipped by 5 bases and J by 3 bases, with 4 bases between them. The CDR3: CASSQEETQYF. CDR3 DNA: TGTGCCAGCAGCCAAGAAGAGACCCAGTACTTC.

This clonotype was seen at least ten times. The J gene is TRBJ2-5, the V gene TRBV6-5, with TRBD2 matching over 9 bases. This CDR3 is 14 amino acids long. Germline lookup yields CDR1 MNHEY and CDR2 SVGAGI. Unmatched junction bases numbered 12, after V lost 11 bases and J lost 5 bases. CDR3 loop: CAADRAGGPETQYF. CDR3 in DNA: TGTGCCGCCGATCGGGCGGGAGGGCCGGAGACCCAGTACTTC.

There are many counts of this clonotype. This chain uses TRBV6-5 with TRBJ2-7, with 10 bases aligning to TRBD2. This CDR3 contains 15 residues. Unmatched junction bases numbered 7, after V lost 4 bases and J lost 4 bases. Germline CDR1 is MNHEY and CDR2 is SVGAGI. The CDR3: CASSSRLAGEYEQYF. The CDR3 nucleotides read TGTGCCAGCAGTTCGCGGCTAGCGGGAGAATACGAGCAGTACTTC.

In this sample, this clonotype turned up many times. This rearrangement joins TRBV10-3 to TRBJ2-5; 8 bases align to TRBD1. From germline, CDR1 is ENHRY and CDR2 SYGVKD. Trimming at V came to 5 bases and at J to 5 bases, leaving 10 bases not matched to a gene. This CDR3 has 15 residues. CDR3 residues: CAISIGQGGVETQYF. The CDR3 region has the DNA TGTGCCATCAGTATCGGACAGGGTGGCGTGGAGACCCAGTACTTC.

The chain joins TRBV6-1 to TRBJ2-5; D gene unclear. Deletions cut 7 bases from V and 1 base from J, with 10 bases between. The germline gives CDR1 MNHNS, CDR2 SASEGT. There are 13 residues in the CDR3. The CDR3 DNA follows: TGTGCCAGCACACTACAGCCCCAAGAGACCCAGTACTTC. Its protein is CASTLQPQETQYF.

The sample holds a few counts of this clonotype. CDR3 in amino acids: CASSLTSGGRSGSYEQYF. In DNA form, the CDR3 reads TGTGCCAGCAGCTTAACTAGCGGGGGCCGGTCGGGGTCCTACGAGCAGTACTTC. This chain links TRBV11-2 with TRBJ2-7; TRBD2 aligns across 11 bases. Trimming took 2 bases from V and 1 from J; bases not matched to a gene: 10. Per germline, CDR1 SGHAT and CDR2 FQNNGV. The CDR3 covers 18 residues. The whole variable domain, remainder taken from reference TRBV11-2 and TRBJ2-7, is EAGVAQSPRYKIIEKRQSVAFWCNPISGHATLYWYQQILGQGPKLLIQFQNNGVVDDSQLPKDRFSAERLKGVDSTLKIQPAKLEDSAVYLCASSLTSGGRSGSYEQYFGPGTRLTVT.

This clonotype was detected only once. The V and J genes are TRBV5-6 and TRBJ1-2; tentative D call: TRBD1 (5 bases). This CDR3 is 17 amino acids long. Trimming shortened V by 6 bases and J by 4 bases, and 25 bases separated the two germline ends. Germline V gene lookup returns CDR1 SGHDT and CDR2 YYEEEE. CDR3 bases: TGTGCCAGCATCACTTCGGAGGTGCAGGGCTCCCTCTATGGCTACACCTTC. Protein product: CASITSEVQGSLYGYTF.

Turning to this clonotype: One base away lies a much larger clone, so this may be a sequencing read error. The chain employs TRBV18 and TRBJ1-5; D is unclear. Germline CDR1 and CDR2: KGHSH and LQKENI. The CDR3 runs to 12 residues. CDR3 region: CASSPREQHQHF. Here the CDR3 DNA reads TGTGCCAGCTCACCTAGGGAACAGCACCAGCATTTT.

The genes are TRBV28 and TRBJ1-2; D uncertain. In germline, CDR1 is MDHEN, CDR2 SYDVKM. Trimming removed 2 bases at V and 3 bases at J, with 10 bases between. The length of the CDR3 is 14 residues. The chain's CDR3 is CASSLTWDDYGYTF. CDR3 in DNA: TGTGCCAGCAGTTTAACTTGGGATGACTATGGCTACACCTTC.

This clonotype was counted ten times or more. The chain couples TRBV7-9 to TRBJ1-1; D is possibly TRBD1 (6 bases). This CDR3 is 15 amino acids long. CDR1 is SEHNR and CDR2 is FQNEAQ in the germline V gene (reference sequence). Deletions cut 4 bases from V and 4 bases from J, with 16 bases between. The CDR3 loop is CASSSPRGASTEAFF. The CDR3 DNA sequence: TGTGCCAGCAGCTCCCCTCGGGGGGCTAGCACTGAAGCTTTCTTT. Using reference TRBV7-9 and TRBJ1-1 for the parts outside the CDR3, the full variable domain is DTGVSQNPRHKITKRGQNVTFRCDPISEHNRLYWYRQTLGQGPEFLTYFQNEAQLEKSRLLSDRFSAERPKGSFSTLEIQRTEQGDSAMYLCASSSPRGASTEAFFGQGTRLTVV.

The CDR3 sequence is CSVRTSGGPAETQYF. CDR3 DNA sequence: TGCAGCGTGAGGACTAGCGGGGGGCCTGCCGAGACCCAGTACTTC. V gene TRBV29-1 combines with J gene TRBJ2-5; 14 bases fit TRBD2. The CDR3 totals 15 residues. CDR1 is SQVTM, CDR2 ANQGSEA, per germline. Trimming removed 6 bases from V and 5 bases from J; junction bases left unmatched: 8.